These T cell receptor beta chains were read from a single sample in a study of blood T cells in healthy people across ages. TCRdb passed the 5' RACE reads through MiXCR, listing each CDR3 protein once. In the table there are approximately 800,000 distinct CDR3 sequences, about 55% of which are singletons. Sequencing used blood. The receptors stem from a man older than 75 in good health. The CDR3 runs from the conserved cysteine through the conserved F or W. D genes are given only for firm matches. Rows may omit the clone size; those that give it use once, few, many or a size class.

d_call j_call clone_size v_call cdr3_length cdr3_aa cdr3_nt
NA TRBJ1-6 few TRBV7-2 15 CASSLDRQWSSPLHF TGTGCCAGCAGCTTAGATAGGCAGTGGTCTTCACCCCTCCACTTT
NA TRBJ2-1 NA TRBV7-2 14 CASSLILVGGEQFF TGTGCCAGCAGCTTAATCCTAGTTGGGGGTGAGCAGTTCTTC
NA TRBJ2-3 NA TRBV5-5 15 CASRLPGTTHRYAYF TGTGCCAGCAGACTTCCCGGGACCACGCACAGATACGCGTATTTT
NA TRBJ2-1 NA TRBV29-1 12 CSVGVPGGAGFF TGCAGCGTTGGTGTGCCCGGGGGTGCGGGGTTCTTC
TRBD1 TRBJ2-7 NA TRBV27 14 CASSFRQGRNEQYF TGTGCCAGCAGTTTCCGACAGGGGCGGAACGAGCAGTACTTC
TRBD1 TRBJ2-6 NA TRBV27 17 CASTSGQGMPGANVLTF TGTGCCAGCACTTCTGGACAGGGAATGCCTGGGGCCAACGTCCTGACTTTC
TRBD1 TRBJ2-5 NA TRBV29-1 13 CSVERGRRETQYF TGCAGCGTTGAGAGGGGGCGCCGGGAGACCCAGTACTTC
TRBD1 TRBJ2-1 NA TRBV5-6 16 CASSLFTGGGYNEQFF TGTGCCAGCAGCTTATTTACAGGGGGCGGCTACAATGAGCAGTTCTTC
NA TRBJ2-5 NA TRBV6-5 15 CASSSGTKGGETQYF TGTGCCAGCAGTTCCGGGACAAAAGGCGGAGAGACCCAGTACTTC
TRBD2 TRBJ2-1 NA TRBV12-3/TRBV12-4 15 CASSPIGEGAEGQFF TGTGCCAGCAGCCCGATCGGGGAGGGAGCAGAGGGGCAGTTCTTC
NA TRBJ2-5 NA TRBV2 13 CASSIRETETQYF TGTGCCAGCAGTATCAGGGAGACAGAGACCCAGTACTTC
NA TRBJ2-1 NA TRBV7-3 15 CASSLGGFNYNEQFF TGTGCCAGCAGCTTGGGGGGATTTAACTACAATGAGCAGTTCTTC
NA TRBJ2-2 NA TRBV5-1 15 CASSPRGQNTGELFF TGCGCCAGCAGCCCCAGGGGCCAGAACACCGGGGAGCTGTTTTTT
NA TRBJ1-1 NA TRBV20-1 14 CSASEEAVNTEAFF TGCAGTGCTAGTGAGGAGGCGGTGAACACTGAAGCTTTCTTT
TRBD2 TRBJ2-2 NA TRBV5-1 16 CASSGGLAGVKVELFF TGCGCCAGCAGCGGGGGACTAGCGGGAGTTAAGGTGGAGCTGTTTTTT
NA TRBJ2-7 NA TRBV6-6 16 CASSYAGGQASYEQYF TGTGCCAGCAGTTATGCGGGCGGACAAGCCAGTTACGAGCAGTACTTC
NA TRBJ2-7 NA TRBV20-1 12 CSAIGATYEQYF TGCAGTGCTATAGGGGCTACCTACGAGCAGTACTTC
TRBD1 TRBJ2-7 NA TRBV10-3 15 CAISQSGTGWYEQYF TGTGCCATCAGCCAGAGCGGGACAGGGTGGTACGAGCAGTACTTC
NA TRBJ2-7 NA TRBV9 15 CASSVAGQAAYEQYF TGTGCCAGCAGCGTAGCTGGGCAGGCCGCCTACGAACAGTACTTC
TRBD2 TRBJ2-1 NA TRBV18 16 CASSPPAAGGHNEQFF TGTGCCAGCTCACCACCGGCCGCGGGAGGACACAATGAGCAGTTCTTC
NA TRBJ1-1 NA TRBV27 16 CASSRPGPRANTEAFF TGTGCCAGCAGTCGTCCGGGGCCCAGGGCGAACACTGAAGCTTTCTTT
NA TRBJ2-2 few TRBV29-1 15 CSGAPWHTNTGELFF TGCAGCGGTGCGCCGTGGCATACGAACACCGGGGAGCTGTTTTTT
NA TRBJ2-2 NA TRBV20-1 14 CSARHRRDTGELFF TGCAGTGCTAGGCACAGGCGGGACACCGGGGAGCTGTTTTTT
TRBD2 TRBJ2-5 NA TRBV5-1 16 CASSSIAGRAEETQYF TGCGCCAGCAGCTCTATAGCGGGGAGGGCGGAAGAGACCCAGTACTTC
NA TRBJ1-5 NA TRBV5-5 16 CASSLHGPNSNQPQHF TGTGCCAGCAGCTTGCATGGTCCGAATAGCAATCAGCCCCAGCATTTT
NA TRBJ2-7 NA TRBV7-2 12 CASGRSSYEQYF TGTGCCAGCGGGAGGAGCTCCTACGAGCAGTACTTC